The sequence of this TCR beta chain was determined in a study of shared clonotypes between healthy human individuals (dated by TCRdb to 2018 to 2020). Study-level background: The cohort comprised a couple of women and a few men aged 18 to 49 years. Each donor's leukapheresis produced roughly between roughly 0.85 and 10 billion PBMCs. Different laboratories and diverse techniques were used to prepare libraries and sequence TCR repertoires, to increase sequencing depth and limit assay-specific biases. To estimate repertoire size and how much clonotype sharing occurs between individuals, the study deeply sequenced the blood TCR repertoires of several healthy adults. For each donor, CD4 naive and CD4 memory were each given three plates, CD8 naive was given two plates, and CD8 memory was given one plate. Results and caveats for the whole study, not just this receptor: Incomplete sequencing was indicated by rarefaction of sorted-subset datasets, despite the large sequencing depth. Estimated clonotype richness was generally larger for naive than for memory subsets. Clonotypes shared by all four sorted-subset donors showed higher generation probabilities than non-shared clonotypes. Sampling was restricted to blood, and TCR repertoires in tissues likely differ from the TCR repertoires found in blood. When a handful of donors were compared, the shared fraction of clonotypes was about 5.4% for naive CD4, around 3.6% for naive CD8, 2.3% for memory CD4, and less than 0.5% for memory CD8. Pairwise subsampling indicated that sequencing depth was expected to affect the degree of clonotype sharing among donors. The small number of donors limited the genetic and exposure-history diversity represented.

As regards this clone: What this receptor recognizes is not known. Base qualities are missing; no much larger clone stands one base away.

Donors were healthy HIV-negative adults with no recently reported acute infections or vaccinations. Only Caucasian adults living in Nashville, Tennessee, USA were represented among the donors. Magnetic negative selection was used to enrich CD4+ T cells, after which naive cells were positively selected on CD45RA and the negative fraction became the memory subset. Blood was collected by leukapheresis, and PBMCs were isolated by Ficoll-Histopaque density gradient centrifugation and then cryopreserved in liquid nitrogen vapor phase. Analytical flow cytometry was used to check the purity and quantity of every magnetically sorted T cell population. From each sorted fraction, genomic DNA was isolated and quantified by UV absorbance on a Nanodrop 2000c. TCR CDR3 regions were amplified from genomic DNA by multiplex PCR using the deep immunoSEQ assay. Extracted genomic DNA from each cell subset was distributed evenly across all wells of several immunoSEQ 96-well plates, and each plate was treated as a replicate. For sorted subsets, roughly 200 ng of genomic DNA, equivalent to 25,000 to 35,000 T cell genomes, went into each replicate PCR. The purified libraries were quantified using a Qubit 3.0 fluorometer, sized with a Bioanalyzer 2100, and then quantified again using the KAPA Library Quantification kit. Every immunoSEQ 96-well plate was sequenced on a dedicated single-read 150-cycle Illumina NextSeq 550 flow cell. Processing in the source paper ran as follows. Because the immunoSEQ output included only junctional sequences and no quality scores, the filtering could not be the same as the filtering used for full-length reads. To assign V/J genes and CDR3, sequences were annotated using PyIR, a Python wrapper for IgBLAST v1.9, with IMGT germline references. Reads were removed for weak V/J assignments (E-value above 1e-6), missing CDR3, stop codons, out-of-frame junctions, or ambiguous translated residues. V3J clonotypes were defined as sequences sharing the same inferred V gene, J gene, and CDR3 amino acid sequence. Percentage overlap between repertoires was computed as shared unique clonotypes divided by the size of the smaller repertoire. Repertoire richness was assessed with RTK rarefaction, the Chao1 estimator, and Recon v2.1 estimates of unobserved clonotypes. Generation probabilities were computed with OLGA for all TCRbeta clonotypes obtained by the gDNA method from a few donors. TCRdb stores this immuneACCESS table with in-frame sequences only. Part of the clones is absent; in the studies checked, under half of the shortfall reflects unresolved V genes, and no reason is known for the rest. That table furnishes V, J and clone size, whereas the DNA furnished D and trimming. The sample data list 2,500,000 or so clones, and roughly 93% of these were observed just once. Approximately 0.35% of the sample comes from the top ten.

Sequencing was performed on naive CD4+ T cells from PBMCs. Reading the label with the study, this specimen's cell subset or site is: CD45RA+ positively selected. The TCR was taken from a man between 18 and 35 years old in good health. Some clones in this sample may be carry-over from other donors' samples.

The CDR3 region reads CASSWAGEQETQYF. Here is the DNA: TGCGCCAGCAGCTGGGCGGGAGAACAAGAGACCCAGTACTTC. The rearrangement joined TRBV5-1 to TRBJ2-5, with 7 junctional bases fitting TRBD2. Relative to germline, V is missing 3 bases and J is missing 2 bases, with 4 bases of the junction outside any gene match. The germline V gene supplies CDR1 SGHRS and CDR2 YFSETQ. The CDR3 holds 14 amino acids from the cysteine to the phenylalanine. Only the CDR3 part of the read is kept: 42 bases, read in frame from the first base.